The clone carrying this TCR beta chain showed up just a few times. This CDR3 spans 15 amino acids. V trimming: 3 bases; J trimming: 1 base; junction bases outside the gene matches: 2. Germline V lookup: CDR1 KGHSH, CDR2 LQKENI. These data originate in a study of T-cell memory formation after mild COVID-19. Barcoded TCR alpha and TCR beta cDNA libraries with UMIs came from 5'RACE using constant-segment primers. TCRdb itself ran the 5' RACE reads through MiXCR, one entry per CDR3 protein. The sample lists around 180,000 distinct CDR3 sequences; 16% were seen once. This receptor was obtained from an adult woman who had mild COVID-19 (a few samples of this study predate the infection). Cell type and time point are not known. Sequencing was performed on PBMCs or a T cell subset sorted from them (not recorded which). The rearrangement uses TRBV18 and TRBJ2-7, with TRBD1 identical over 11 bases. This CDR3 is CASSPGDRGSYEQYF. The CDR3 coding sequence is TGTGCCAGCTCACCCGGGGACAGGGGGTCCTACGAGCAGTACTTC.